This T cell receptor beta chain was identified during a study of cytomegalovirus exposure and HLA in healthy donors (dated by TCRdb to the late 2010s). About the full investigation: A later analysis indicated that the roughly 120 validation repertoires were generated on the platform also employed for the roughly 720 repertoires of the first cohort. The study aimed to test whether signatures of past pathogen exposure could be identified by cataloging public T cell receptors. Along with the roughly 710-subject first cohort, a separate validation cohort of more than 90 different subjects was used. The study combined high-throughput TCR immunosequencing, statistical association of individual TCRs with disease status, and machine learning to predict cytomegalovirus infection status.

The donors were included in the validation cohort of 90 to 150 subjects, a group kept apart from the approximately 650-subject first cohort. There are 15 amino acids in the CDR3, from cysteine to phenylalanine inclusive. CDR3 DNA is the only sequence kept; it has 45 bases, read in frame from the first base. Clipping removes 2 bases from V and 0 bases from J, with 2 as the unmatched junction base count. CDR1 is given as MNHEY and CDR2 as SMNVEV, both from the germline V gene (reference sequence). What the study reported, not specific to this receptor: Across donors, most TCR sequences were observed very rarely, whereas some public TCRs were present in many individuals. A few of the identified cytomegalovirus-associated TCR beta chains were confirmed in vitro to be specific for cytomegalovirus antigens. A later analysis lacked HLA typing for the validation cohort, so it scored co-occurrence in that cohort across all 110 or so repertoires. In a later analysis, TCRs clustered in the first cohort were found to also tend to co-occur in the roughly 130 validation repertoires, with about 94% of cluster scores above 0. Cytomegalovirus status was reported to be diagnosed by the classifier with high specificity and sensitivity in both the original and validation cohorts. It was suggested by the authors that the approach could potentially be generalized to other disease states and immunological phenotypes. In the study, some 160 TCR beta chains were listed as associated with cytomegalovirus.

Points on this clone: It lacks a known antigen. No base quality values were provided; no much bigger clone lies one nucleotide off.

The method behind the library was the immunoSEQ multiplex PCR assay. Processing in the source paper ran as follows. A statistical classification framework was built to diagnose cytomegalovirus status from the catalog of TCR beta chain sequences. TCRdb retrieved this table from immuneACCESS and kept in-frame rearrangements only. Not all clones are present; in checked studies, unresolved V genes account for under half, and no reason is known for the remainder. V, J and clone size are taken as reported in that table, and D and trimming were inferred from the DNA itself. The sample data list some 310,000 clones, and roughly 86% of these were observed just once. Together, the top ten hold 0.9% to 1% of the sample.

This receptor was taken from a man aged 30 to 45 in good health and CMV-seronegative. Source material: PBMCs. The chain is made from TRBV27 and TRBJ2-7, with TRBD1 matching 9 junction bases. The CDR3 here reads CASSLKTGGSYEQYF. Read as DNA, the sequence is TGTGCCAGCAGTTTAAAGACAGGGGGCTCCTACGAGCAGTACTTC.